Listed below are T cell receptor beta chains from one sample, sequenced in a study of shared clonotypes between healthy human individuals. The method was immunoSEQ multiplex PCR; TCRdb's version includes in-frame clones alone and lacks a portion of them. The sample contains about 500,000 clones, about 74% of which appear only once. Input material: PBMCs. The receptors derive from a woman between 40 and 50 years old in good health. Some clones in this sample may be carry-over from other donors' samples. Each CDR3 is given with its conserved first and last residue.

j_call v_call cdr3_aa
TRBJ2-1 TRBV5-1 CASLGTSGSIYEQFF
TRBJ1-5 TRBV7-8 CASSLEGGRGASNQPQHF
TRBJ2-1 TRBV10-1 CASSRTGSNNEQFF
TRBJ1-2 TRBV7-8 CASSLDGGRVGGYTF
TRBJ1-4 TRBV4-2 CASSRDGTGHEKLFF
TRBJ2-2 TRBV28 CASSRPATGELFF
TRBJ1-4 TRBV28 CASRGWAATNEKLFF
TRBJ1-5 TRBV6-1 CASSNRQGNQPQHF
TRBJ2-2 TRBV4-1 CASSQGITGPGELFF
TRBJ1-2 TRBV15 CATSRDGEQGYGYTF
TRBJ2-3 TRBV9 CASSVGAIIHTDTQYF
TRBJ2-5 TRBV27 CASSQGGETQYF
TRBJ1-1 TRBV7-9 CASRIAGDSTEAFF
TRBJ1-5 TRBV6-6 CASSPPWDGYQPQHF
TRBJ1-2 TRBV9 CASTRNDIDGYTF
TRBJ2-7 TRBV19 CASSIRDRDHEQYF
TRBJ2-1 TRBV29-1 CSVENEQFF
TRBJ2-3 TRBV19 CASSSAGTVYTQYF
TRBJ1-5 TRBV2 CASSGGNQPQHF
TRBJ2-7 TRBV28 CASSVTGKEYEQYF
TRBJ1-5 TRBV28 CASNTETYNQPQHF
TRBJ1-2 TRBV4-2 CASSQDKGRDGYTF
TRBJ2-1 TRBV5-1 CASSLGLAGLNEQFF
TRBJ1-2 TRBV7-2 CASSLGVLPGANYGYTF
TRBJ2-2 TRBV7-3 CASSPRSYTGELFF
TRBJ1-4 TRBV14 CASSRAANEKLFF
TRBJ1-5 TRBV30 CAWSALRTDNSNQPQHF
TRBJ1-1 TRBV2 CASSVSTNTEAFF
TRBJ2-2 TRBV6-4 CASSDDSTGELFF
TRBJ2-6 TRBV7-2 CASSQTGTGFGANVLTF
TRBJ2-1 TRBV2 CASRNVVEFF
TRBJ2-7 TRBV6-1 CASSEPYEQYF
TRBJ2-7 TRBV27 CASSLSRTYEQYF
TRBJ2-1 TRBV29-1 CSVSKSLAGINEQFF
TRBJ2-3 TRBV7-2 CASSRLEDTQYF
TRBJ2-3 TRBV5-4 CASSLAGLTSTDTQYF
TRBJ2-7 TRBV11-2 CASSLDMGQGIYEQYF
TRBJ2-2 TRBV11-3 CASSLGPLRSGTGELFF
TRBJ1-5 TRBV30 CAWTRQGFSNQPQHF
TRBJ2-7 TRBV5-1 CASSFQPGQLGYEQYF
TRBJ2-7 TRBV28 CASRSPVATYEQYF
TRBJ1-4 TRBV5-4 CASSPDKYNEKLFF
TRBJ2-1 TRBV30 CAGGLVEGLKQFF
TRBJ2-3 TRBV28 CASSFAGQQFTDTQYF
TRBJ2-1 TRBV18 CASSPMTSRSSYNEQFF
TRBJ2-7 TRBV7-9 CASSSDYEQYF
TRBJ2-7 TRBV19 CASSTPGLAGGEQYF
TRBJ2-3 TRBV7-9 CASSLGIHTQYF
TRBJ2-1 TRBV5-1 CASSLASTPNNEQFF
TRBJ2-7 TRBV5-1 CASSSQGQGAGEQYF
TRBJ2-1 TRBV4-3 CASSQRGGTYNEQFF
TRBJ2-7 TRBV6-1 CASSDAPTRNEQYF
TRBJ2-3 TRBV2 CASSIAGAPPDTQYF